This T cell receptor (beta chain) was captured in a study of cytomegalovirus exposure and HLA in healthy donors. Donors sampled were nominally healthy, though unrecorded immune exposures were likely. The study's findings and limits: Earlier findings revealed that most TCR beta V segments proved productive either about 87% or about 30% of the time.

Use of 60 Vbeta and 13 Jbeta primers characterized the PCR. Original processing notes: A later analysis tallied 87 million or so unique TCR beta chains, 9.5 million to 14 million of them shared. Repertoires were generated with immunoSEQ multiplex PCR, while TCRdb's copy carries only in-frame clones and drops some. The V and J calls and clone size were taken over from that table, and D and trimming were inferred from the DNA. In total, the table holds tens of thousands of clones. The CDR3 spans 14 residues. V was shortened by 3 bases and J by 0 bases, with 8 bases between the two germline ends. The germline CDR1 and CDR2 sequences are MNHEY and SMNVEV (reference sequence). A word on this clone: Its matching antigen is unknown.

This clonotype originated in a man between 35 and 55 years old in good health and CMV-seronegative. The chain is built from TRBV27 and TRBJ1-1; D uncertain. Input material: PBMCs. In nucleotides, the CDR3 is TGTGCCAGCAGTTTTACGGGAGTGAACACTGAAGCTTTCTTT. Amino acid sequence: CASSFTGVNTEAFF.